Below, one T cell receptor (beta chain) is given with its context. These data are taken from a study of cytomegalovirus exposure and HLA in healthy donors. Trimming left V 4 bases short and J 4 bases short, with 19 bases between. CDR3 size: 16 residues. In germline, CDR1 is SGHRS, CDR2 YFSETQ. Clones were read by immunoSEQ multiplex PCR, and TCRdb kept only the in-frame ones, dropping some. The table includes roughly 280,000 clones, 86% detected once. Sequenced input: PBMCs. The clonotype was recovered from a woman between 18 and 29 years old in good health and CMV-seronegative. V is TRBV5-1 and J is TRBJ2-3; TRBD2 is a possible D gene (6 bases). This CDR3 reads CASSVTGGGAPDTQYF. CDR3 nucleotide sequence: TGCGCCAGCAGCGTGACCGGGGGAGGAGCACCAGATACGCAGTATTTT. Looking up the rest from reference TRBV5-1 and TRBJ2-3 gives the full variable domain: KAGVTQTPRYLIKTRGQQVTLSCSPISGHRSVSWYQQTPGQGLQFLFEYFSETQRNKGNFPGRFSGRQFSNSRSEMNVSTLELGDSALYLCASSVTGGGAPDTQYFGPGTRLTVL.